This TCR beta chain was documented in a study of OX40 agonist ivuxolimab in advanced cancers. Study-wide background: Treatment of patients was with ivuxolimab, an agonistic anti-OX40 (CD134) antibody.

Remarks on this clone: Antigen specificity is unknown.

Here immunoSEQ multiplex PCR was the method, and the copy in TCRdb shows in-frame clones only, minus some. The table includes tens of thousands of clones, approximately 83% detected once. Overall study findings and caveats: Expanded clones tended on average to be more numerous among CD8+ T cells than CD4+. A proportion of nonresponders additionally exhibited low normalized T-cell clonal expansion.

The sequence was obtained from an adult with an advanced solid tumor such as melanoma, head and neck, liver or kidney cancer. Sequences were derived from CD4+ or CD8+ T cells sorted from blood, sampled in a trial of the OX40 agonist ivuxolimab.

CDR3 DNA: TGTGCCAGCAGTAAAAGAGCGGGGGGCTTCCGAACAGATACGCAGTATTTT. Encoded protein: CASSKRAGGFRTDTQYF. The V and J genes are TRBV28 and TRBJ2-3; 9 bases agree with TRBD2. Germline loops: CDR1 MDHEN, CDR2 SYDVKM. This CDR3 spans 17 amino acids. V lost 5 bases to trimming and J lost 3 bases; unmatched junction nucleotides: 12.